This TCR beta chain was profiled in a study of T-cell reconstitution after alpha-beta-depleted transplantation in children. The study, taken as a whole, reports: For some patients, TCRbeta diversity was high at day 60 because of recipient T cells and thymic progenitors that survived. By about two months after transplant, alpha-beta T cells reportedly arose from several hundred graft clones that had expanded. At one year after transplant, newly produced T cells mostly accounted for T-cell counts and diversity.

This clonotype was counted ten times or more. Its specificity is unknown. There are 14 residues in the CDR3. V lost 6 bases and J lost 3, with 11 bases in between. During its preparation, the TCRbeta library received unique molecular identifiers. TCRdb passed the PCR reads through MiXCR, listing each CDR3 protein once. There are 450,000 to 600,000 distinct CDR3 sequences in the sample; roughly a tenth occur only once, and roughly 2.1% lies in the top ten. The receptor was derived from a child aged 2 to 15 with inherited bone marrow failure, due to receive a stem cell transplant. The sample consisted of PBMCs, taken before TCRalphabeta/CD19-depleted stem cell transplant. The V gene is TRBV12-3 or TRBV12-4, the J gene TRBJ2-2; D call uncertain. This CDR3 reads CASRGLPDTGELFF. Written as DNA, the CDR3 is TGTGCCAGCAGGGGCCTACCTGACACCGGGGAGCTGTTTTTT.